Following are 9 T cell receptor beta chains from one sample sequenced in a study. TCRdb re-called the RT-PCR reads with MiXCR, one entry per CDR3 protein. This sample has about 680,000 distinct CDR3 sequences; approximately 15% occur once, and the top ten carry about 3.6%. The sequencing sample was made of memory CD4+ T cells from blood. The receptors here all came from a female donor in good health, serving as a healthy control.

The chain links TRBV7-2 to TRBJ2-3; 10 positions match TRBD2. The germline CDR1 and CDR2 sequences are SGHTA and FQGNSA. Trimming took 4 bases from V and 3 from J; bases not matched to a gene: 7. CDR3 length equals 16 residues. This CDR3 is CASSSSAGGKTDTQYF. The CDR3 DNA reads TGTGCCAGCAGCTCATCAGCGGGGGGGAAAACAGATACGCAGTATTTT.

As DNA, the CDR3 is TGTGCCAGCAGCTCCTATGCGACCCCGGGGACCTCTGAAGCTTTCTTT. Translation gives CASSSYATPGTSEAFF. The chain has TRBV5-6 and TRBJ1-1; weak D call: TRBD1 (5 bases). This CDR3 has 16 residues. Per germline, CDR1 SGHDT and CDR2 YYEEEE. V lost 3 bases and J 6 bases, leaving 21 bases between the germline ends.

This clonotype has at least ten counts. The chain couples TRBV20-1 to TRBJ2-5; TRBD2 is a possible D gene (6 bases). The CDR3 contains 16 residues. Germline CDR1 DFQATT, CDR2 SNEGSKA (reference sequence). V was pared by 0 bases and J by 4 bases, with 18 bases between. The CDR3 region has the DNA TGCAGTGCTAGAGATATAAGGGCTAGCGACTCAGAGACCCAGTACTTC. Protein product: CSARDIRASDSETQYF.

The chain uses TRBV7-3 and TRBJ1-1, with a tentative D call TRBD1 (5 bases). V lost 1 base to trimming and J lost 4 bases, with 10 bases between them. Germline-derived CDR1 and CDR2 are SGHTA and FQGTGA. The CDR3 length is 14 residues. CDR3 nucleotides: TGTGCCAGCAGCTTAAGTTCGGGGGGCACTGAAGCTTTCTTT. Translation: CASSLSSGGTEAFF.

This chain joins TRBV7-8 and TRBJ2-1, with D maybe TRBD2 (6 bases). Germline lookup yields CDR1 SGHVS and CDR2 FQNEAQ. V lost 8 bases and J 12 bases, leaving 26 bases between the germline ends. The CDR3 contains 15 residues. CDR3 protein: CASGPRELANLGQFF. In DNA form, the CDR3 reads TGTGCCAGCGGACCCCGGGAGTTAGCGAACCTAGGGCAGTTCTTC.

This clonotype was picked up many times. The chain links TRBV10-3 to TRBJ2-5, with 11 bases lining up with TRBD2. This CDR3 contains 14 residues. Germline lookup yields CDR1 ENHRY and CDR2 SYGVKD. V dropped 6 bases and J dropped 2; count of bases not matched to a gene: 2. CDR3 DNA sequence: TGTGCCATCAGCTCTAGCGGGAGGCAAGAGACCCAGTACTTC. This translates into CAISSSGRQETQYF.

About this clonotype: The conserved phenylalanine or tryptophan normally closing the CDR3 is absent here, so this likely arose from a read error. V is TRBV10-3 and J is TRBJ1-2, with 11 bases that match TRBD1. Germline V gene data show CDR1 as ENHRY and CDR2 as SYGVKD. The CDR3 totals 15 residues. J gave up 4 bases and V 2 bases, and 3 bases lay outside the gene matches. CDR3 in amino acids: CAISEEDRGLYGYTC. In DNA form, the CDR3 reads TGTGCCATCAGTGAGGAGGACAGGGGGCTCTATGGCTACACCTGC.

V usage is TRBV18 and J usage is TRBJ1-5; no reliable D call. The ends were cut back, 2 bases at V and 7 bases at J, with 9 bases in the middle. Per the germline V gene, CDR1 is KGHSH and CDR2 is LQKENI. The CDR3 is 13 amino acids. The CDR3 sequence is CASSPSPEQPQHF. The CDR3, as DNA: TGTGCCAGCTCACCATCCCCTGAGCAGCCCCAGCATTTT. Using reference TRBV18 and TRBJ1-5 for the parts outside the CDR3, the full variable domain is NAGVMQNPRHLVRRRGQEARLRCSPMKGHSHVYWYRQLPEEGLKFMVYLQKENIIDESGMPKERFSAEFPKEGPSILRIQQVVRGDSAAYFCASSPSPEQPQHFGDGTRLSIL.

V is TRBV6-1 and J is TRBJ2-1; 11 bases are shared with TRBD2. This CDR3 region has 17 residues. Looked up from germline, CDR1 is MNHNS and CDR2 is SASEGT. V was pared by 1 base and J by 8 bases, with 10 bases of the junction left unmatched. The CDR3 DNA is TGTGCCAGCAGTGAAGGATGGACCGGGACTAGCGGCCATGAGCAGTTCTTC. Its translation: CASSEGWTGTSGHEQFF.